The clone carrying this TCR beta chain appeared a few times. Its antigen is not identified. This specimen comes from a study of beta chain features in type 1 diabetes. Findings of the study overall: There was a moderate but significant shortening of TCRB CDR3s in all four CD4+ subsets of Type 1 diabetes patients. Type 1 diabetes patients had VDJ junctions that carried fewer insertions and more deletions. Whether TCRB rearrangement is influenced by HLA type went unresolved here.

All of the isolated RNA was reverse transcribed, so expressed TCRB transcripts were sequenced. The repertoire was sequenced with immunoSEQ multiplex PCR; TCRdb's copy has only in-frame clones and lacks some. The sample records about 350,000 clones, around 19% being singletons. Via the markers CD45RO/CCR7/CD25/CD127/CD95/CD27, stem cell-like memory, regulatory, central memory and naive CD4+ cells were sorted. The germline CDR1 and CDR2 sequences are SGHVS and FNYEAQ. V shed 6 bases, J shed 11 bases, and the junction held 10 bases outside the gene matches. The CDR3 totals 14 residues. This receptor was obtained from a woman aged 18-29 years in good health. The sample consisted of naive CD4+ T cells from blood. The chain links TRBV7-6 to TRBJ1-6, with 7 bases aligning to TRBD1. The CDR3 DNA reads TGTGCCAGCAGTACAGAGACAGGGTCTACACCCCTCCACTTT. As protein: CASSTETGSTPLHF.